The entry that follows covers one TCR beta chain sequence. The data are from a study of blood T cell repertoires in COVID-19. Using immunoSEQ multiplex PCR, the repertoire was profiled, and TCRdb retains in-frame clones only, with some absent. The table includes about 260,000 clones, about 86% detected once. CDR3 length: 12 amino acids. Germline CDR1 is SQVTM and CDR2 is ANQGSEA. V was cut by 6 bases and J by 4 bases, with 12 bases left in between. The receptor's source is a man aged 25-45 years with acute COVID-19. The specimen was PBMCs or T cells enriched from blood (not recorded which). This chain connects TRBV29-1 to TRBJ1-2; D is perhaps TRBD1 (6 bases). CDR3 bases: TGCAGCGTAGACCAGGGGAGCTATGGCTACACCTTC. Its translation: CSVDQGSYGYTF. Full variable domain (outside the CDR3, taken from reference TRBV29-1 and TRBJ1-2): SAVISQKPSRDICQRGTSLTIQCQVDSQVTMMFWYRQQPGQSLTLIATANQGSEATYESGFVIDKFPISRPNLTFSTLTVSNMSPEDSSIYLCSVDQGSYGYTFGSGTRLTVV.